This T cell receptor beta chain was captured in a study of tumor and adjacent non-tumor tissue in lung cancer. Study conclusions and caveats: Shorter survival was associated with higher TCR diversity in tumors. Compared with tumor, normal lung showed significantly lower TCR diversity.

The template was RNA from unsorted bulk tissue. In the case of this clonotype: Its antigen is not identified.

The library came from three nested PCR rounds adapted from ARM-PCR protocols. Each CDR3 protein is one row after TCRdb ran MiXCR on the multiplex PCR reads. The repertoire holds approximately 120,000 distinct CDR3 sequences, with 75% as singletons. The V end lost 4 bases, the J end lost 3 bases, and 10 bases lay between the germline ends. The germline V gene encodes CDR1 WSHSY and CDR2 SAAADI. The length of the CDR3 is 15 residues. This receptor was taken from a woman in her fifties or sixties with non-small cell lung cancer. Sequencing was performed on lung tumor tissue. The chain combines TRBV10-2 with TRBJ2-6, with D perhaps matching TRBD1 (6 bases). CDR3 DNA sequence: TGCGCCAGCAGTGGGCAGGGGTATGGGGCCAACGTCCTGACTTTC. Amino acid sequence: CASSGQGYGANVLTF.